The entry that follows covers one T cell receptor beta chain sequence. Antigen specificity is unknown. The germline CDR1 and CDR2 sequences are LNHDA and SQIVND (reference sequence). CDR3 length equals 13 residues. The V and J ends lost 1 base and 9 bases respectively, with 10 bases between them. It was RNA transcripts that yielded the amplified TCR beta CDR3 regions. The TCR CDR3 was amplified in a first-round RT-PCR using the HTBI primer set. TCRdb recomputed calls from the multiplex PCR reads with MiXCR, one row per CDR3 protein. The sample contains approximately 590,000 distinct CDR3 sequences, less than 20% of which appear only once. This sample is drawn from a study of T cells in Graves' hyperthyroidism and ophthalmopathy. Diagnoses rested on clinical symptoms, serum thyroxine and TRAb, thyroid ultrasound and orbital computed tomography. The PBMCs studied were ones that came from about 9.9 ml fresh peripheral blood.

Overall study results and limits: Blood also carried most thyroid clonotypes expanded above 0.001.

The receptor comes from a woman between 25 and 40 years old with Graves' hyperthyroidism. The sequencing input was blood. The chain has TRBV19 and TRBJ1-5; tentative D call: TRBD1 (5 bases). The CDR3 loop is CASSIGGYSPQHF. The CDR3 DNA reads TGTGCCAGTAGTATAGGGGGGTATTCGCCCCAGCATTTT.